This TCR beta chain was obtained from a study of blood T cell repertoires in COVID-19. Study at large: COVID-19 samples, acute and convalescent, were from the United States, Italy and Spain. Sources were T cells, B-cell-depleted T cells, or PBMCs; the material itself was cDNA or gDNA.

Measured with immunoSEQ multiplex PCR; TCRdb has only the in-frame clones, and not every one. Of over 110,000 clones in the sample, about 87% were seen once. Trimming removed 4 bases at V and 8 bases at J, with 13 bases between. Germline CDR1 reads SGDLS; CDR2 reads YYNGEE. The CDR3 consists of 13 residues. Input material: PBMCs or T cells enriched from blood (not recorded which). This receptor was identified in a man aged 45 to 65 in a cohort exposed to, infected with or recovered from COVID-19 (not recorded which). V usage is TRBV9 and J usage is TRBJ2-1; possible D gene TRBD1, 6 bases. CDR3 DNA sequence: TGTGCCAGCAGCTCGCCAGGGGTCCATGAGCAGTTCTTC. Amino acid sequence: CASSSPGVHEQFF. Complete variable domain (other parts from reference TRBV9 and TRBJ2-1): DSGVTQTPKHLITATGQRVTLRCSPRSGDLSVYWYQQSLDQGLQFLIQYYNGEERAKGNILERFSAQQFPDLHSELNLSSLELGDSALYFCASSSPGVHEQFFGPGTRLTVL.